Listed here are 22 T cell receptor beta chains from one sample, sequenced in a study of graft-versus-host responses after intestinal transplantation. Antigens for these TCRs are unknown. This table comes from immunoSEQ multiplex PCR, and its TCRdb copy is limited to in-frame clones, with some not included. The sample contains 70,000 to 95,000 clones, 80% to 95% of which appear only once. Sequences were derived from unstimulated CD8+ T cells sorted from spleen or lymph node cells, sampled before transplant. These receptors originate from a human donor who was the organ donor for an intestinal transplant.

This chain connects TRBV30 to TRBJ1-1; D is possibly TRBD1 (6 bases). This CDR3 comprises 13 residues. CDR1 is GTSNPN, CDR2 SVGIG, per germline (reference sequence). Trimming took 2 bases from V and 10 from J, leaving 17 bases between them. CDR3 coding DNA: TGTGCCTGGAGTTCTACAGGGAGGGGGGGAGCTTTCTTT. Translating it yields CAWSSTGRGGAFF.

The chain is built from TRBV6-5 and TRBJ2-2, with D hard to call. V lost 6 bases, J lost 4 bases, and 9 bases lay in between. Germline assignment: CDR1 MNHEY and CDR2 SVGAGI. The length of the CDR3 is 13 residues. The CDR3 loop is CASSIPVTGELFF. Written as DNA, the CDR3 is TGTGCCAGCAGCATCCCGGTCACCGGGGAGCTGTTTTTT.

The chain combines TRBV9 with TRBJ1-2; D is possibly TRBD1 (5 bases). Germline loops: CDR1 SGDLS, CDR2 YYNGEE. The CDR3 sequence is 13 residues long. V dropped 0 bases and J dropped 5 bases, with 8 bases sitting between them. The CDR3 nucleotides are TGTGCCAGCAGCGTAGGGGGGGGATATGGCTACACCTTC. Residues: CASSVGGGYGYTF.

The chain joins TRBV5-6 to TRBJ2-1; 8 bases are shared with TRBD2. This CDR3 contains 19 residues. Per germline, CDR1 SGHDT and CDR2 YYEEEE. V was pared by 5 bases and J by 1 base, with 17 bases of the junction left unmatched. CDR3 coding DNA: TGTGCCAGCAGGGGTTCGACGGGGGGGCCTTTAGTGTCCTACAATGAGCAGTTCTTC. Translation: CASRGSTGGPLVSYNEQFF.

The rearrangement joins TRBV5-8 to TRBJ2-7; D ambiguous. Per germline, CDR1 SGHTS and CDR2 YDEGEE. Trimming cost V 0 bases and J 0 bases, with 16 bases left between them. The CDR3 has 17 amino acids. The CDR3 DNA reads TGTGCCAGCAGCTTGGGTGTCGAGTATCTAAGCTCCTACGAGCAGTACTTC. Translated, it gives CASSLGVEYLSSYEQYF. Filled out from reference TRBV5-8 and TRBJ2-7, the complete variable domain reads EAGVTQSPTHLIKTRGQQATLRCSPISGHTSVYWYQQALGLGLQFLLWYDEGEERNRGNFPPRFSGRQFPNYSSELNVNALELEDSALYLCASSLGVEYLSSYEQYFGPGTRLTVT.

The genes are TRBV4-1 and TRBJ1-4; 10 bases agree with TRBD1. Per germline, CDR1 MGHRA and CDR2 YSYEKL. This CDR3 contains 15 residues. Trimming removed 3 bases from V and 8 bases from J; junction bases left unmatched: 6. The CDR3: CASSHRTGGHEKLFF. The CDR3, as DNA: TGCGCCAGCAGCCATCGGACAGGGGGTCACGAAAAACTGTTTTTT.

The chain couples TRBV15 to TRBJ2-7; 10 bases agree with TRBD1. From germline, CDR1 is LNHNV and CDR2 YYDKDF (reference sequence). The CDR3 sequence is 13 residues long. With 9 bases clipped from V and 3 bases from J, the junction kept 5 bases outside the gene matches. CDR3 sequence reads: CATRRTGGYEQYF. CDR3 nucleotides: TGTGCCACGAGGCGGACAGGGGGCTACGAGCAGTACTTC.

The chain uses TRBV7-3 and TRBJ2-3; 7 bases agree with TRBD2. CDR3 length: 15 residues. V lost 5 bases, J lost 4 bases, and 9 bases stayed unmatched. Germline assignment: CDR1 SGHTA and CDR2 FQGTGA. CDR3 sequence: CASSLGLGYADTQYF. CDR3 sequence (DNA): TGTGCCAGCAGCCTCGGACTAGGATATGCAGATACGCAGTATTTT.

The chain is built from TRBV6-5 and TRBJ2-2; D might be TRBD2 (5 bases). V was cut by 7 bases and J by 7 bases, with 7 bases left in between. CDR1 and CDR2 from the germline V gene are MNHEY and SVGAGI. This CDR3 has 11 amino acids. This CDR3 is CASTEGGELFF. The CDR3 DNA reads TGTGCCAGCACCGAGGGCGGGGAGCTGTTTTTT.

J is TRBJ2-1 and V is TRBV4-3; TRBD2 matches 13 bases. Germline loops: CDR1 LGHNA, CDR2 YSLEER. Unmatched junction bases numbered 12, after V lost 0 bases and J lost 4 bases. The CDR3 loop spans 20 amino acids. CDR3 residues: CASSQDGTSGRGGLYNEQFF. CDR3 DNA: TGCGCCAGCAGCCAAGACGGTACTAGCGGGAGGGGAGGCTTGTACAATGAGCAGTTCTTC.

This clone was recorded once. This chain links TRBV10-3 with TRBJ2-1; D remains unclear. Trimming removed 2 bases at V and 9 bases at J, with 17 bases between. The CDR3 is 15 residues long. In germline, CDR1 is ENHRY, CDR2 SYGVKD. The CDR3 nucleotides read TGTGCCATCAGTGAGGCCCGCAAGGAGCTTGTTGAGCAGTTCTTC. This encodes CAISEARKELVEQFF.

The chain combines TRBV18 with TRBJ2-7, with D possibly matching TRBD2 (5 bases). Trimming removed 0 bases from V and 3 bases from J, with 9 bases in between. The CDR3 contains 14 residues. Germline V gives CDR1 KGHSH, CDR2 LQKENI. The DNA for the CDR3 is TGTGCCAGCTCACCACCGGGAGAGCACTACGAGCAGTACTTC. As protein: CASSPPGEHYEQYF. Based on the CDR3 plus reference TRBV18 and TRBJ2-7, the full variable domain is NAGVMQNPRHLVRRRGQEARLRCSPMKGHSHVYWYRQLPEEGLKFMVYLQKENIIDESGMPKERFSAEFPKEGPSILRIQQVVRGDSAAYFCASSPPGEHYEQYFGPGTRLTVT.

The chain carries TRBV19 and TRBJ2-1, with 7 positions matching TRBD2. Losses at the gene ends were 8 bases for V and 0 bases for J; bases not matched to a gene: 1. The CDR3 runs to 13 residues. Germline loops: CDR1 LNHDA, CDR2 SQIVND (reference sequence). CDR3: CASCGSSYNEQFF. The CDR3 region has the DNA TGTGCCAGTTGCGGGAGCTCCTACAATGAGCAGTTCTTC.

This sequence joins TRBV7-9 and TRBJ1-1; 7 bases match TRBD1. This CDR3 is 14 amino acids long. V shed 1 base and J 5 bases; nucleotides not matched to a gene: 4. The germline V gene has CDR1 SEHNR and CDR2 FQNEAQ (reference sequence). CDR3 protein: CASSLEGAGTEAFF. Written as DNA, the CDR3 is TGTGCCAGCAGCTTAGAGGGGGCTGGTACTGAAGCTTTCTTT. Full variable domain (outside the CDR3, taken from reference TRBV7-9 and TRBJ1-1): DTGVSQNPRHKITKRGQNVTFRCDPISEHNRLYWYRQTLGQGPEFLTYFQNEAQLEKSRLLSDRFSAERPKGSFSTLEIQRTEQGDSAMYLCASSLEGAGTEAFFGQGTRLTVV.

The V gene is TRBV7-6, the J gene TRBJ2-2; the match to TRBD2 covers 8 bases. This CDR3 has 15 residues. The J segment lost 7 bases and the V segment lost 7 bases, leaving 11 bases of the junction unmatched. From germline, CDR1 is SGHVS and CDR2 FNYEAQ. DNA of the CDR3: TGTGCCAGCACCCACTCAGCGGGAGCGGGCGGGGAGCTGTTTTTT. Translation: CASTHSAGAGGELFF.

There are a few counts of this clone. The rearrangement uses TRBV29-1 and TRBJ2-7; perhaps TRBD2 as D (6 bases). CDR1 and CDR2 (germline): SQVTM, ANQGSEA. The CDR3 runs to 15 residues. Trimming took off 4 bases at V and 0 bases at J, with 16 bases between the two ends. CDR3: CSVVFSGVPSYEQYF. In DNA, the CDR3 is TGCAGCGTTGTGTTTTCGGGGGTACCCTCCTACGAGCAGTACTTC.

The chain is built from TRBV10-3 and TRBJ2-7, with D uncertain. This CDR3 is built from 13 residues. The germline V gene encodes CDR1 ENHRY and CDR2 SYGVKD. The germline V and J ends were trimmed by 2 bases and 6 bases, with 11 bases remaining between them. CDR3 residues: CAISEPKTGEQYF. CDR3 nucleotides: TGTGCCATCAGTGAGCCCAAGACGGGCGAGCAGTACTTC.

The chain carries TRBV15 and TRBJ2-5, with 9 bases matching TRBD1. The closer fit of TRBJ2-7 to the DNA end suggests the J call may be wrong. The CDR3 totals 12 residues. Germline V gene lookup returns CDR1 LNHNV and CDR2 YYDKDF (reference sequence). CDR3 DNA sequence: TGTGCCACCAGCGGGACAGGGTACGAGCAGTACTTC. It translates to CATSGTGYEQYF.

The chain has TRBV21-1 and TRBJ2-2; the table's D gene call, TRBD2, was not cross checked with the DNA. TRBV21-1 is listed as a pseudogene. This CDR3 comprises 14 residues. The CDR3 loop is CASTRADPAGELFF. The CDR3 bases are TGTGCCAGCACCCGAGCGGACCCAGCGGGGGAGCTGTTTTTT.

The CDR3 is CASSVGETHIQYF. CDR3 in DNA: TGTGCCAGCAGCGTAGGGGAGACTCACATTCAGTACTTC. J is TRBJ2-4 and V is TRBV9, with a tentative D call TRBD2 (5 bases). Germline CDR1 and CDR2: SGDLS and YYNGEE. The CDR3 extends over 13 amino acids. V was clipped by 0 bases and J by 8 bases, with 9 bases between them.

The chain employs TRBV10-3 and TRBJ2-7; 11 positions match TRBD2. V trimming: 3 bases; J trimming: 7 bases; junction bases outside the gene matches: 14. Germline assignment: CDR1 ENHRY and CDR2 SYGVKD. The CDR3 has 17 amino acids. Written as DNA, the CDR3 is TGTGCCATCAGTGAAGGGAGTAGCGGGGGGGATCAGGATGAGCAGTACTTC. Translated, it gives CAISEGSSGGDQDEQYF.

The chain recombines TRBV9 with TRBJ1-3; D is possibly TRBD1 (6 bases). Germline V gene sequence: CDR1 SGDLS, CDR2 YYNGEE. Between the trimmed V and J ends, which lost 3 bases and 4 bases, there was a span of 17 bases. This CDR3 contains 16 residues. The CDR3 DNA follows: TGTGCCAGCAGCGCAATACAACAGGGTTCCGGAAACACCATATATTTT. Amino acid sequence: CASSAIQQGSGNTIYF.